This T cell receptor beta chain came from a study of blood T cell repertoires in COVID-19 (dated by TCRdb to the early 2020s). Concerning the study at large: The collaborator samples originated in the United States, Italy and Spain and spanned the acute and convalescent phases of COVID-19. HLA class I and class II types, where available, came from metadata supplied by the sample provider rather than from assay-based typing. Samples were obtained from the ongoing ImmuneRACE study (first 160 participants) and from some 1,300 subjects provided by 6 global collaborators. Nearly every sample came with metadata listing a de-identified subject ID, COVID-19 status, age in years and sex. Subjects who had been exposed to COVID-19, were actively infected with it, or had recovered from it provided the deeply sampled blood TCRbeta repertoires that made up the dataset. The repertoires were released in a freely available public database meant as a resource for research on the immune response to SARS-CoV-2. The prospective study material was composed of cDNA or gDNA derived from T cells, B-cell-depleted T cells, or PBMCs.

TCRbeta CDR3 regions were amplified from genomic DNA using the immunoSEQ Assay, a bias-controlled multiplex PCR. Under the source paper's analysis protocol: Nucleated cell counts per sample were estimated from amplification of reference gene primers within the assay. To quantify the absolute abundance of each unique TCRbeta CDR3 rearrangement, sequence reads were collapsed and filtered. For each sample, productive Simpson clonality was calculated as the square root of Simpson's diversity index over productive rearrangements. Here the immuneACCESS table is served through TCRdb, limited to in-frame sequences with V and J called. Missing clones are a known gap in these copies; in checked studies unresolved V genes cover under half, and the rest lacks a known reason. That table furnishes V, J and clone size, whereas the DNA furnished D and trimming. This sample is represented by hundreds of thousands of clones; around four fifths of them were singletons. The ten largest clones capture 2% to 3% of the sample.

Broad study findings and their caveats: The amount of clinical and demographic metadata varied by source and participant and was provided uncurated.

CDR1 and CDR2 (SGHTA, FQGNSA) derive from the germline V gene. The junction shows trimming of 1 base on V and 4 bases on J, plus 10 bases between the germline ends. The CDR3 runs 14 amino acids, cysteine and phenylalanine included. Only the CDR3 DNA is retained, 42 bases long and in frame from the first base. This clone was recorded once. This receptor's antigen is unknown. No quality values exist for individual bases; no much larger clone is one base distant. Each collaborating institution followed its own protocols to collect whole blood in K2EDTA tubes. For TCRbeta analysis, collaborators shipped samples in one of three forms: frozen whole blood, isolated PBMCs, or DNA extracted from either of those sample types.

The sample comprised peripheral blood. This clonotype was obtained from a woman aged 40 to 55 with active or convalescent COVID-19. The chain joins TRBV7-2 to TRBJ1-2, with the D gene not confidently named. The CDR3 has the sequence CASSLGHGLYGYTF. The DNA sequence follows: TGTGCCAGCAGCTTAGGTCACGGACTCTATGGCTACACCTTC.